The clone carrying this T cell receptor (beta chain) was counted between two and nine times. Antigen specificity is unknown. CDR3 length equals 16 residues. After removal of 6 bases from V and 10 bases from J, the junction contained 11 bases not matched to a gene. Germline V lookup: CDR1 KGHSH, CDR2 LQKENI. The hyperthyroidism was newly diagnosed and had lasted under 2 months; the patients were aged 18 to 65. The authors obtained PBMCs from 9 to 10 ml of fresh peripheral blood. Amplified regions were TCR beta CDR3 sequences from RNA transcripts. Primed by the HTBI set, a first-round RT-PCR was run on the TCR CDR3. One entry per CDR3 protein results from TCRdb running MiXCR on the multiplex PCR reads. The sample holds 600,000 to 750,000 distinct CDR3 sequences, roughly a sixth seen once. This sample is part of a study of T cells in Graves' hyperthyroidism and ophthalmopathy. Study-level findings and limits: Researchers found most expanded thyroid clonotypes above 0.001 in blood as well. Stable hyperthyroidism was separated from ophthalmopathy by a model based on 13 V-J features.

The chain employs TRBV18 and TRBJ1-6; 11 bases are shared with TRBD1. Sequencing was carried out using blood. The sequence derives from a man in his forties or fifties with Graves' hyperthyroidism. CDR3 coding DNA: TGTGCCAGCTCGTCCGGGACAGGGGGAGTAGGCTCACCCCTCCACTTT. Amino acids: CASSSGTGGVGSPLHF.